These 7 T cell receptor beta chains were all obtained from the same sample, sequenced in a study of T cells after yellow fever vaccination. Via MiXCR, TCRdb re-called the 5' RACE reads, giving one row per CDR3 protein. The data show some 97,000 distinct CDR3 sequences, 5.8% seen once. Sequencing was performed on CD8+ T cells sorted from PBMCs, taken 10 days after the yellow fever booster vaccination. These receptors all stem from a man aged 18 to 35 who received the YFV17D yellow fever vaccine.

Many counts were recorded for this clonotype. The chain joins TRBV4-2 to TRBJ2-5, with D maybe TRBD1 (5 bases). V lost 4 bases and J 2 bases, leaving 14 bases between the germline ends. The length of the CDR3 is 15 residues. Germline lookup yields CDR1 LGHNA and CDR2 YNFKEQ. CDR3 nucleotide sequence: TGTGCCAGCAGCCCTTACGGCAGGGATCAAGAGACCCAGTACTTC. The encoded protein is CASSPYGRDQETQYF.

This clonotype was seen ten or more times. This chain joins TRBV5-4 and TRBJ2-4, with D possibly matching TRBD1 (7 bases). This CDR3 region has 16 residues. The V end was cut by 4 bases, the J end by 0 bases, with 14 bases between. The germline gives CDR1 SGHNT, CDR2 YYREEE (reference sequence). The CDR3 sequence: CASSRQGLVAKNIQYF. Here the CDR3 DNA reads TGTGCCAGCAGCAGACAGGGACTCGTAGCCAAAAACATTCAGTACTTC.

This clonotype has more than one count but fewer than ten. The chain recombines TRBV6-1 with TRBJ1-6; 10 nucleotides match TRBD1. V lost 6 bases and J lost 15; bases outside the gene matches: 17. Germline V gene lookup returns CDR1 MNHNS and CDR2 SASEGT. The CDR3 runs to 16 residues. The CDR3 nucleotides are TGTGCCAGCAGGTGGGACCGGGACAGGGGCGCGGAAGTCCTCCACTTT. Translating gives CASRWDRDRGAEVLHF.

This clonotype has just a few counts. J is TRBJ2-1 and V is TRBV4-1, with D possibly TRBD2 on 6 matching bases. CDR3 length equals 16 residues. The germline CDR1 and CDR2 sequences are MGHRA and YSYEKL. Trimming left V 1 base short and J 5 bases short, with 15 bases between. The CDR3 DNA sequence: TGCGCCAGCAGCCAAGTGCACTCAAGGGAGGACAATGAGCAGTTCTTC. Amino acid sequence: CASSQVHSREDNEQFF.

This clonotype was counted between two and nine times. J is TRBJ2-2 and V is TRBV4-3; a weak D match, TRBD1 (6 bases). V dropped 1 base and J dropped 1 base, with 10 bases sitting between them. Germline CDR1 is LGHNA and CDR2 is YSLEER. The CDR3 contains 16 residues. The DNA of the CDR3 is TGCGCCAGCAGCCAAGCGTCGACAGGGAACACCGGGGAGCTGTTTTTT. It yields the protein CASSQASTGNTGELFF.

The chain is built from TRBV5-1 and TRBJ2-3, with D possibly matching TRBD2 (6 bases). V lost 2 bases and J 6 bases, leaving 19 bases between the germline ends. The CDR3 covers 16 residues. CDR1 SGHRS and CDR2 YFSETQ come from the germline V gene. CDR3 DNA: TGCGCCAGCAGCTTCGGCGGGGAAGCTCCCCCCGATACGCAGTATTTT. Translated: CASSFGGEAPPDTQYF.

This clonotype turned up a few times. The chain employs TRBV6-5 and TRBJ2-1; maybe TRBD2 (5 bases). The germline V gene encodes CDR1 MNHEY and CDR2 SVGAGI. The CDR3 spans 12 residues. The V end lost 2 bases, the J end lost 9 bases, and 8 bases lay between the germline ends. CDR3 DNA sequence: TGTGCCAGCAGTTACGTCAGCGGTGAGCAGTTCTTC. Its translation: CASSYVSGEQFF.